These 22 T cell receptor beta chains share one sample of origin, sequenced in a study of cytomegalovirus exposure and HLA in healthy donors. Vbeta (60) and Jbeta (13) primers were used in the PCR. Data came from immunoSEQ multiplex PCR; TCRdb stores just in-frame clones and leaves some out. The data hold roughly 160,000 clones, with roughly two thirds observed a single time. The sample comprised PBMCs. The receptors stem from a young woman in good health and CMV-seronegative.

CDR3 DNA: TGCGCCAGCAGCTTGGCAGGGAAGGACTACAATGAGCAGTTCTTC. This encodes CASSLAGKDYNEQFF. This chain joins TRBV5-1 and TRBJ2-1; D possibly corresponds to TRBD1 (5 bases). The CDR3 contains 15 residues. V was shortened by 0 bases and J by 3 bases, with 10 bases between the two germline ends. Germline V lookup: CDR1 SGHRS, CDR2 YFSETQ.

V and J are TRBV18 and TRBJ2-6; 7 bases map to TRBD1. This CDR3 region has 18 residues. The J segment lost 1 base and the V segment lost 1 base, leaving 7 bases of the junction unmatched. Germline loops: CDR1 KGHSH, CDR2 LQKENI. This chain's CDR3 is CASSPRPTGSSGANVLTF. The CDR3 bases are TGTGCCAGCTCACCACGACCGACAGGGTCATCTGGGGCCAACGTCCTGACTTTC.

The chain couples TRBV18 to TRBJ2-1; possible D gene TRBD1, 6 bases. The CDR3 runs to 17 residues. V lost 3 bases, J lost 2 bases, and 17 bases lay in between. CDR1 is KGHSH and CDR2 is LQKENI in the germline V gene. The CDR3 bases are TGTGCCAGCTCACCCCCTGGGGACAAGTGGGCCTACAATGAGCAGTTCTTC. Encoded protein: CASSPPGDKWAYNEQFF.

The chain uses TRBV18 and TRBJ2-5; 13 positions agree with TRBD2. The V and J ends lost 5 bases and 3 bases, in that order; junction bases with no gene match: 3. Germline CDR1 reads KGHSH; CDR2 reads LQKENI. The CDR3 loop spans 15 amino acids. CDR3 sequence (DNA): TGTGCCAGCTCATACGGACTAGCGGGAGAAGAGACCCAGTACTTC. The encoded protein is CASSYGLAGEETQYF.

V usage is TRBV5-6 and J usage is TRBJ2-7, with 7 bases fitting TRBD1. Germline V lookup: CDR1 SGHDT, CDR2 YYEEEE. Trimming at V came to 0 bases and at J to 5 bases, leaving 11 bases not matched to a gene. The length of the CDR3 is 16 residues. CDR3 protein: CASSLDVLGGFNEQYF. The DNA of the CDR3 is TGTGCCAGCAGCTTGGACGTTTTAGGGGGCTTCAACGAGCAGTACTTC.

The chain carries TRBV7-5 and TRBJ1-1. TRBV7-5 is labeled a pseudogene. There are 12 residues in the CDR3. The CDR3 region is CARSLEGSEAFF. In DNA form, the CDR3 reads TGTGCCAGAAGCCTGGAGGGGTCTGAAGCTTTCTTT.

V gene TRBV2 combines with J gene TRBJ1-6; 8 nucleotides agree with TRBD1. V shed 5 bases and J 5 bases; nucleotides not matched to a gene: 5. Germline V gene data show CDR1 as SNHLY and CDR2 as FYNNEI. CDR3 length: 15 residues. CDR3 sequence reads: CASSRQGADNSPLHF. Written as DNA, the CDR3 is TGTGCCAGCAGTCGTCAGGGGGCTGATAATTCACCCCTCCACTTT. Full variable domain (outside the CDR3, taken from reference TRBV2 and TRBJ1-6): EPEVTQTPSHQVTQMGQEVILRCVPISNHLYFYWYRQILGQKVEFLVSFYNNEISEKSEIFDDQFSVERPDGSNFTLKIRSTKLEDSAMYFCASSRQGADNSPLHFGNGTRLTVT.

The sample holds one count of this clone. This chain's CDR3 is CASSISRVGGQPQHF. The CDR3 DNA reads TGTGCCAGTAGTATATCCCGGGTTGGGGGGCAGCCCCAGCATTTT. The gene calls are TRBV19 and TRBJ1-5; possibly TRBD1 for D (5 bases). With 2 bases removed from V and 7 bases from J, the gap between germline ends came to 15 bases. The germline CDR1 and CDR2 sequences are LNHDA and SQIVND (reference sequence). There are 15 residues in the CDR3.

This clone came up a few times. This chain links TRBV18 with TRBJ2-7, with TRBD1 identical over 9 bases. V gave up 4 bases and J gave up 6 bases; unmatched junction bases: 16. Germline CDR1 reads KGHSH; CDR2 reads LQKENI. This CDR3 contains 17 residues. The CDR3 spells CASSRSQPGQGLGEQYF. CDR3 DNA: TGTGCCAGCTCACGGTCTCAGCCGGGACAGGGCTTGGGCGAGCAGTACTTC.

The genes are TRBV27 and TRBJ2-1, with TRBD1 identical over 10 bases. CDR1 is MNHEY and CDR2 is SMNVEV in the germline V gene (reference sequence). V lost 7 bases, J lost 7 bases, and 13 bases stayed unmatched. This CDR3 is 16 amino acids long. The chain's CDR3 is CASTQRLGQGLNEQFF. The CDR3 nucleotides are TGTGCCAGCACCCAAAGATTGGGACAGGGGTTGAATGAGCAGTTCTTC.

This chain uses TRBV19 with TRBJ1-2; D is possibly TRBD1 (6 bases). Deletions cut 0 bases from V and 0 bases from J, with 8 bases between. Germline assignment: CDR1 LNHDA and CDR2 SQIVND (reference sequence). The CDR3 has 15 amino acids. The CDR3 protein is CASSIETGANYGYTF. CDR3 in DNA: TGTGCCAGTAGTATAGAGACAGGAGCTAACTATGGCTACACCTTC.

V gene TRBV4-2 combines with J gene TRBJ2-3; D possibly corresponds to TRBD2 (5 bases). This CDR3 has 17 residues. Trimming pared 4 bases from V and 6 bases from J, leaving 23 bases between. In germline, CDR1 is LGHNA, CDR2 YNFKEQ. DNA of the CDR3: TGTGCCAGCAGCCGAGGATATAGAGATCAGCGGTCGGATACGCAGTATTTT. Protein sequence: CASSRGYRDQRSDTQYF.

This clone was counted between two and nine times. The chain recombines TRBV5-1 with TRBJ2-5; tentatively, D is TRBD1 or TRBD2 (5 bases each). The CDR3 loop spans 15 amino acids. V dropped 4 bases and J dropped 1 base, with 14 bases sitting between them. Germline V gene lookup returns CDR1 SGHRS and CDR2 YFSETQ. The CDR3 spells CASSLGPQPQETQYF. The CDR3, as DNA: TGCGCCAGCAGCCTGGGACCACAGCCCCAAGAGACCCAGTACTTC. The variable domain in full, completed from reference TRBV5-1 and TRBJ2-5, reads KAGVTQTPRYLIKTRGQQVTLSCSPISGHRSVSWYQQTPGQGLQFLFEYFSETQRNKGNFPGRFSGRQFSNSRSEMNVSTLELGDSALYLCASSLGPQPQETQYFGPGTRLLVL.

The rearrangement links TRBV7-3 to TRBJ1-2; D possibly corresponds to TRBD1 (5 bases). V dropped 5 bases and J dropped 7 bases, with 20 bases sitting between them. This CDR3 comprises 15 residues. The V gene's germline CDR1 is SGHTA and CDR2 FQGTGA. The CDR3 region has the DNA TGTGCCAGCAGCCGTACAGGACCTACCGGGGGTGGCTACACCTTC. This sequence encodes CASSRTGPTGGGYTF.

Written as DNA, the CDR3 is TGTGCCAGTGGGGGGAAGGTTAATCAGCCCCAGCATTTT. Translating it yields CASGGKVNQPQHF. This sequence joins TRBV19 and TRBJ1-5; D is perhaps TRBD1 (5 bases). V gave up 8 bases and J gave up 4 bases, with 12 bases separating them. CDR3 size: 13 residues. Germline V gives CDR1 LNHDA, CDR2 SQIVND (reference sequence).

The chain is built from TRBV27 and TRBJ2-4, with a possible D match to TRBD1 (6 bases). Germline V gene lookup returns CDR1 MNHEY and CDR2 SMNVEV (reference sequence). Trimming removed 2 bases at V and 0 bases at J, with 8 bases between. This CDR3 comprises 15 residues. The DNA for the CDR3 is TGTGCCAGCAGTTTAGGACAGCCAGCCAAAAACATTCAGTACTTC. It specifies CASSLGQPAKNIQYF.

This clone was detected only a few times. The V gene is TRBV29-1, the J gene TRBJ2-3, with D possibly being TRBD2 (6 bases). V was pared by 5 bases and J by 4 bases, with 16 bases between. The CDR3 covers 14 residues. The V gene's germline CDR1 is SQVTM and CDR2 ANQGSEA. The CDR3 nucleotides read TGCAGCGTTCGACGAAAACTAGCATCAGATACGCAGTATTTT. Its protein is CSVRRKLASDTQYF.

DNA of the CDR3: TGTGCCAGCAGCTTCGGGGACAGGGACGGCTACACCTTC. It is translated as CASSFGDRDGYTF. V is TRBV7-9 and J is TRBJ1-2; TRBD1 aligns across 9 bases. This CDR3 is built from 13 residues. Germline CDR1 SEHNR, CDR2 FQNEAQ (reference sequence). J lost 8 bases, V lost 3 bases, and 4 bases had no gene match.

The chain couples TRBV29-1 to TRBJ2-5; possibly TRBD2 for D (6 bases). Germline loops: CDR1 SQVTM, CDR2 ANQGSEA. Trimming cost V 0 bases and J 2 bases, with 19 bases left between them. CDR3 length: 17 amino acids. CDR3 DNA: TGCAGCGTTGAAGAGTATGAAATGGGGGGATGGCAAGAGACCCAGTACTTC. Protein product: CSVEEYEMGGWQETQYF.

V and J are TRBV7-9 and TRBJ1-1; no definite D call. Trimming removed 6 bases from V and 4 bases from J, with 9 bases in between. Germline-derived CDR1 and CDR2 are SEHNR and FQNEAQ (reference sequence). The CDR3 has 12 amino acids. DNA of the CDR3: TGTGCCAGCAGAAACCCGGGCACTGAAGCTTTCTTT. Translation gives CASRNPGTEAFF.

Concerning this clone itself: The junction does not match germline at one end; this may be a read error. V usage is TRBV7-9 and J usage is TRBJ1-2; 8 bases are a match to TRBD1. Germline V gene sequence: CDR1 SEHNR, CDR2 FQNEAQ (reference sequence). This CDR3 contains 15 residues. The CDR3 region has the DNA TGTTCCAGCAGCTCTCCGGGACAGGTGTTCTATGGCTACACCTTC. Translated: CSSSSPGQVFYGYTF.

The chain recombines TRBV7-2 with TRBJ2-7; no clear D gene. The ends were cut back, 1 base at V and 6 bases at J, with 7 bases in the middle. Germline V gives CDR1 SGHTA, CDR2 FQGNSA. The CDR3 consists of 12 residues. The CDR3 region is CASSLEPPEQYF. DNA of the CDR3: TGTGCCAGCAGCTTAGAGCCCCCCGAGCAGTACTTC.